This T cell receptor beta chain comes out of a study of OX40 agonist ivuxolimab in advanced cancers. Study details: One patient with hepatocellular carcinoma and two with cutaneous melanoma, three in all, had partial responses.

Blood sampling took place at baseline, cycle 4 day 1, and cycle 7 day 1. Using immunoSEQ multiplex PCR, the repertoire was profiled, and TCRdb retains in-frame clones only, with some absent. Here the sample spans some 40,000 clones, around 83% being singletons. The length of the CDR3 is 14 residues. Germline V gene sequence: CDR1 GTSNPN, CDR2 SVGIG (reference sequence). With 4 bases removed from V and 5 bases from J, the gap between germline ends came to 17 bases. This clone was observed a handful of times. The V gene is TRBV30, the J gene TRBJ1-2, with a tentative D call TRBD1 (5 bases). The clonotype originates from an adult with an advanced solid tumor such as melanoma, head and neck, liver or kidney cancer. Sequenced material: CD4+ or CD8+ T cells sorted from blood, taken in a trial of the OX40 agonist ivuxolimab. The CDR3 spells CAWTGQGRPYGYTF. CDR3 in DNA: TGTGCCTGGACGGGGCAGGGACGACCTTATGGCTACACCTTC.